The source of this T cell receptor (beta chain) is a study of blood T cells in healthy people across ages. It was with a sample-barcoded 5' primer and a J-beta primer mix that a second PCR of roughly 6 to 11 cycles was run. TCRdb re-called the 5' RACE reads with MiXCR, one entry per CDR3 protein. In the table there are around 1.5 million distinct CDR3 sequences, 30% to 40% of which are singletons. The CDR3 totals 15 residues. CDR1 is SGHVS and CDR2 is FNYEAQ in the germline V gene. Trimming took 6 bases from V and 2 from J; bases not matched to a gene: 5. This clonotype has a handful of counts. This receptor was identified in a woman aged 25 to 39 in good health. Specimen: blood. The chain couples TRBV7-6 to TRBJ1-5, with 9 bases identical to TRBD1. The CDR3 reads CASSERTGGNQPQHF. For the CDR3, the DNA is TGTGCCAGCAGTGAGCGGACAGGGGGCAATCAGCCCCAGCATTTT.